This T cell receptor (beta chain) appears in the sequencing data of a study of T-cell memory formation after mild COVID-19 (dated by TCRdb to the early 2020s). Background on the whole study: TCR sequence clusters from the two donors were found to be largely donor specific. In a couple of donors, T-cell clones that expanded and contracted after mild COVID-19 were followed by sequencing TCRalpha and TCRbeta repertoires longitudinally. The cohort comprised two young, previously healthy adult volunteers, one female and one male. Study-wide findings and limitations: Some responding clones were detected in pre-infection memory, suggesting pre-existing cross-reactive memory T cells joined the SARS-CoV-2 response. From day 15 to 85, contracting clones showed balanced CD4/CD8 phenotypes, whereas a second wave of clones that expanded from day 15 to 37 leaned towards CD4+. Contracting CD4+ clones appeared mostly in the CM and EM memory subsets, whereas CD8+ clones were enriched in EMRA. Only a couple of mild cases were covered in the study, and larger cohorts including severe cases with pre-infection samples were considered necessary. Whether the second-wave clones peaking on day 37 were SARS-CoV-2 specific was not confirmed.

TCRdb records Illumina NovaSeq 6000 as the sequencer. TCRalpha and TCRbeta cDNA libraries were constructed by 5'RACE with constant-segment primers, with sample barcodes and unique molecular identifiers being introduced. RNA was extracted from every sample with Trizol reagent. The libraries were amplified in two PCR steps, and the second step added a second sample barcode and Illumina TruSeq adapters. Sequencing of the libraries was done on an Illumina NovaSeq, producing 2 x 150 bp paired-end reads. The authors' analysis ran thus. Reads were demultiplexed and collapsed into UMI-guided consensus sequences with migec v1.2.7. Using mixcr v2.1.11, the UMI consensuses were aligned to TRA and TRB V and J templates and assembled into clonotypes. A clonotype was counted as expanded or contracted only if both edgeR and NoisET called the change significant, with noise models trained on biological replicates. For edgeR calls, the cutoffs were a false discovery rate-adjusted p below 0.01 and a log2 fold-change threshold of 1. As an exploratory analysis of dynamics, max-normalized trajectories of the 1000 most abundant clonotypes were examined by PCA with hierarchical clustering. The CD4 or CD8 phenotype of responding clones was assigned using the separately sequenced CD4+ and CD8+ repertoires. TCRdb took the public reads, trimmed them with fastp at Q25, ran MiXCR for clone calling and kept in-frame beta chains. Merged by CDR3 protein, the rows form single entries marked with the most common genes and DNA. The V and J calls shown here were made by TCRdb, not taken from the authors' results. In all, the sample holds some 350,000 distinct CDR3 sequences, and 13% of those were seen once. The ten top clones hold roughly a fifth of the sample.

The cysteine opens and the phenylalanine closes a CDR3 of 13 amino acids. The DNA shown is the 39-base CDR3, in frame from base 1. The germline V gene provides CDR1 SGHDN and CDR2 FVKESK. V lost 6 bases and J lost 1 base; the stretch between them is 6 bases long. PBMCs were isolated by Ficoll-Paque density gradient centrifugation. Remarks on this clonotype: The antigen it binds to is not known. No much larger clonotype is one base removed from it; base qualities were not supplied.

Input material: PBMCs or a T cell subset sorted from them (not recorded which). The rearranged chain carries TRBV14 and TRBJ2-2, with the D gene not clear enough to name. The sequence was obtained from a man in his late teens or twenties who had mild COVID-19 (a few samples of this study predate the infection). The sample titles of this study are shuffled in the database, so cell type and time point are left out; the donor was told from shared clones. The DNA sequence follows: TGTGCCAGCAGTATTCAGAACACCGGGGAGCTGTTTTTT. Its protein is CASSIQNTGELFF.